The T cell receptor beta chain described here comes from a study of Graves' ophthalmopathy and Graves' hyperthyroidism (dated by TCRdb to 2016 to 2019). About the investigation overall: Peripheral blood was collected before any treatment was given, at the time of initial diagnosis. An independent validation cohort was composed of around 19 hyperthyroidism patients and 17 patients who later progressed from hyperthyroidism to ophthalmopathy. To tell Graves' ophthalmopathy apart from Graves' hyperthyroidism, and to predict which patients would progress to ophthalmopathy, the study relied on TCR beta repertoire signatures. Once sampling was done, hyperthyroidism patients were given methimazole at a starting dose of 30 mg daily, while ophthalmopathy patients were given high-dose intravenous methylprednisolone. The roughly 91 discovery patients were randomly divided into training and test sets at a 7:3 ratio. In about six hyperthyroidism patients, the T-cell repertoires found in thyroid tissue were compared with those found in blood. In total, 135 blood samples were TCR-sequenced: roughly 45 ophthalmopathy, some 80 hyperthyroidism and roughly 17 hyperthyroidism-to-ophthalmopathy patients. To explore V-J signatures distinguishing ophthalmopathy from hyperthyroidism, a discovery set of about a hundred patients (roughly 44 ophthalmopathy, roughly 60 stable hyperthyroidism) was enrolled.

TCR beta CDR3 regions were amplified from RNA transcripts for repertoire sequencing. HTBI primers and the Qiagen OneStep RT-PCR kit were used in a first-round RT-PCR, which was followed by a second-round multiplex PCR, size selection and purification. Libraries were sequenced on an Illumina HiSeq2000 using paired-end 100 bp reads. The authors processed their data as follows. SOAPnuke was used for read processing, and reads with adapters, uncalled bases, a mean Phred below 15, or no exact constant-primer or identifier match were discarded. COPE v1.2.5 was used to merge high-quality paired reads. Each unique nucleotide sequence was defined as a clonotype, and clonotypes were aligned to IMGT TRB V, D and J references with MiTCR v1.1. The analysis was limited to V-J combinations with a frequency above 0.0001, which together covered approximately 99% of repertoires. A TCR clonal expansion and chaos score per V-J combination was defined as the ratio of F50 clonal expansion to chaos observed in the TCRdist matrix. Welch's t-statistics and random forest were used to reduce the features to some 13 V-J combinations, which were then used as input to a naive Bayes classifier. The Morisita-Horn index was used to measure how similar the thyroid and blood repertoires were. TCRdb applied fastp at Q25 and MiXCR to the public reads, then kept only in-frame beta chains. Every entry covers one CDR3 protein and lists the most common genes and DNA from its rows. TCRdb's processing, not the authors' own work, is the source of the V and J calls. The sample contains 400,000 to 500,000 distinct CDR3 sequences, under 25% of them found a single time. The ten largest clones capture under 3.5% of the sample.

Study-wide conclusions, independent of this receptor: In cross-validation, the 13-signature model distinguished ophthalmopathy from stable hyperthyroidism with almost 90% sensitivity and roughly 81% specificity, and in the test set the corresponding values were about 80% and 75%. No statistical method was used to set the sample size in advance, and the investigators knew which group each participant was assigned to. In validation, the model predicted ophthalmopathy progression with about 71% sensitivity and approximately 78% specificity; some 13 predicted patients were CT-confirmed with GO in a median of about 6.1 months. Most expanded thyroid clonotypes with frequency above 0.001 were also detected in blood, suggesting blood repertoires may reflect the thyroid immune response.

Hyperthyroidism was considered stable if no progression to ophthalmopathy occurred within 18 months of follow-up. The hyperthyroidism patients were 18 to 65 years old and newly diagnosed, with a disease duration of less than 2 months. Patients were excluded if they had other autoimmune diseases, uncontrolled infections, pregnancy or lactation. Diagnosis relied on clinical symptoms, serum thyroxine, TRAb, thyroid ultrasound and orbital computed tomography. Using Ficoll-Paque density gradient centrifugation, PBMCs were isolated from about 9.2 ml of fresh peripheral blood. Total RNA was extracted with Trizol reagent and quality-checked on an Agilent 2100 Bioanalyzer. The table lists this clonotype with many counts. Its antigen specificity is not known. Base qualities are not recorded, but no much larger clone differs from it by a single base. This receptor was taken from a woman in her late teens or twenties with stable Graves' hyperthyroidism. Donor details come from another sample of the same person, matched by shared clones. Material: peripheral blood.

The CDR3 protein sequence reads: CSASSPGRRGETQYF. The nucleotide sequence is TGCAGTGCTAGTTCCCCAGGGAGACGGGGGGAGACCCAGTACTTC. The rearranged segments are TRBV20-1 and TRBJ2-5; the best D guess is TRBD2, with 6 bases matching. V gives up 3 bases and J gives up 5 bases, and the segment between their germline ends measures 19 bases. From the germline V gene (reference sequence), CDR1 is DFQATT and CDR2 is SNEGSKA. From its cysteine to its phenylalanine, the CDR3 spans 15 amino acids. Only the CDR3 portion is preserved as DNA: 45 bases, with reading frame beginning at the first base.